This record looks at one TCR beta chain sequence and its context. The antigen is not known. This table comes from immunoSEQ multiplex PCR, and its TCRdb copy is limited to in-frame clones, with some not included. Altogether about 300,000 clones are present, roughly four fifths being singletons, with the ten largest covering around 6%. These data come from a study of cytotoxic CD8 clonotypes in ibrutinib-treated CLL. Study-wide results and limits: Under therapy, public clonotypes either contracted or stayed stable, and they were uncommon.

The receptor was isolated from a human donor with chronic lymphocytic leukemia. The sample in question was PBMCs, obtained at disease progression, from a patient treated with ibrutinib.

The CDR3: CASSEGGTGSYNEQFF. In DNA, the CDR3 is TGTGCCAGCAGTGAAGGAGGGACAGGTTCCTACAATGAGCAGTTCTTC. V gene TRBV2 combines with J gene TRBJ2-1; 8 bases map to TRBD1. Per the germline V gene, CDR1 is SNHLY and CDR2 is FYNNEI. This CDR3 is built from 16 residues. V lost 1 base and J lost 1; bases outside the gene matches: 3.